What follows is one TCR beta chain and its context. What it recognizes is unknown. At the Johns Hopkins FTIC core, DNA taken from cultured CD4+ T cells was sequenced by way of the Oncomine TCR Beta short-read assay. Once CD4+ T cells had been cultured, genomic DNA was extracted from them. From the PCR reads, TCRdb called clonotypes with MiXCR, one entry per CDR3 protein. The sample has about 17,000 distinct CDR3 sequences; less than 50% are singletons. This record belongs to a study of vaccination and CD4 T cells after COVID-19. Study-level results: SARS-CoV-2-reactive clonotypes showed a nonsignificant median rise from approximately 21 to 40.

Regarding treatment: roughly 10-day PBMC culture with coronavirus spike peptide pools or control peptides (ViraFEST assay). From germline, CDR1 is MNHNS and CDR2 SASEGT. The CDR3 is made up of 15 amino acids. Germline trimming cut 6 bases from V and 1 base from J; bases unmatched to any gene: 3. The specimen comprised CD4+ T cells from blood, cultured in vitro, sampled before SARS-CoV-2 vaccination. This chain uses TRBV6-1 with TRBJ1-1, with 12 nucleotides matching TRBD1. The sequence came from a human donor who had recovered from COVID-19. The CDR3, as DNA: TGTGCCAGCAGAGGGGGACAGGGGGCGAACACTGAAGCTTTCTTT. This encodes CASRGGQGANTEAFF.